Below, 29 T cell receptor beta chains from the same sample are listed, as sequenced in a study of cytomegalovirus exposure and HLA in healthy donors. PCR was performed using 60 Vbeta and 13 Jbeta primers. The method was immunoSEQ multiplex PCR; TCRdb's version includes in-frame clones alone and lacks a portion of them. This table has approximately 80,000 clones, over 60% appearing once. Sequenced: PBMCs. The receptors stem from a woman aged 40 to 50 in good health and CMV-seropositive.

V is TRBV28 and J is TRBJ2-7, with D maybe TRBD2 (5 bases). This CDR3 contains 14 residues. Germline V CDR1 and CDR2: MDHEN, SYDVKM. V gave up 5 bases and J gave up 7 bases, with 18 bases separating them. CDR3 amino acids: CASSLPGISLEQYF. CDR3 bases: TGTGCCAGCAGTCTTCCCGGGATCTCCCTTGAGCAGTACTTC. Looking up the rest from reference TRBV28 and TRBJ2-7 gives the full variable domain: DVKVTQSSRYLVKRTGEKVFLECVQDMDHENMFWYRQDPGLGLRLIYFSYDVKMKEKGDIPEGYSVSREKKERFSLILESASTNQTSMYLCASSLPGISLEQYFGPGTRLTVT.

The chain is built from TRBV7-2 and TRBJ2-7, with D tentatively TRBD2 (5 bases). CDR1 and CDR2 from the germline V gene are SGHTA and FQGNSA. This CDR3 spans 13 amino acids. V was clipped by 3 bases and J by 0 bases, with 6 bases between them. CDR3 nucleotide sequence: TGTGCCAGCAGCTTTGGAGGCTCCTACGAGCAGTACTTC. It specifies CASSFGGSYEQYF.

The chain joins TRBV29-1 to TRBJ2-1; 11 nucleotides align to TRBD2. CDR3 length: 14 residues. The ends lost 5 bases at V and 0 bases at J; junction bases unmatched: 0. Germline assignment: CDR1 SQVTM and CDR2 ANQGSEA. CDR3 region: CSVTSGGSYNEQFF. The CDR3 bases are TGCAGCGTTACTAGCGGGGGCTCCTACAATGAGCAGTTCTTC.

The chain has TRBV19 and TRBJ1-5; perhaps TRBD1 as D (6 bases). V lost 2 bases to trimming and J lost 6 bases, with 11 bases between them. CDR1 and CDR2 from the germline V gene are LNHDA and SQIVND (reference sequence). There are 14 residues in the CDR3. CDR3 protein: CASSIWGQGQPQHF. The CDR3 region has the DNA TGTGCCAGTAGTATATGGGGGCAGGGTCAGCCCCAGCATTTT.

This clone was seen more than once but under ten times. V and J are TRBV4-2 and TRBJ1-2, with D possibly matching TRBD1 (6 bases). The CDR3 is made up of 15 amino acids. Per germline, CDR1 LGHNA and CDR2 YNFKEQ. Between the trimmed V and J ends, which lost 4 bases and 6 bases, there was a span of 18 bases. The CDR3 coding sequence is TGTGCCAGCAGCCCGACGGCGGGGGGCGCCGATGGCTACACCTTC. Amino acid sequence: CASSPTAGGADGYTF.

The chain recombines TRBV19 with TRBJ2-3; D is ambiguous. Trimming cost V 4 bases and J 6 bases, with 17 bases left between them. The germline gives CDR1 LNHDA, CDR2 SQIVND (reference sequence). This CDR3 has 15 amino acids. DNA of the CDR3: TGTGCCAGTAGTACCCCGATGTCCAGGAAGGATACGCAGTATTTT. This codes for CASSTPMSRKDTQYF.

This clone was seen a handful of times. In DNA form, the CDR3 reads TGTGCCAGTAGTATATTACAGGCCGATAACACCATATATTTT. It yields the protein CASSILQADNTIYF. The chain is built from TRBV19 and TRBJ1-3, with D maybe TRBD1 (5 bases). Germline CDR1 and CDR2: LNHDA and SQIVND (reference sequence). This CDR3 is built from 14 residues. V was cut by 2 bases and J by 7 bases, with 12 bases left in between.

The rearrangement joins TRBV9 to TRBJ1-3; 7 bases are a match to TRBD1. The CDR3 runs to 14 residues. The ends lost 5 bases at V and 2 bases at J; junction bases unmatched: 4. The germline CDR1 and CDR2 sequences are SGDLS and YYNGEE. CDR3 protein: CASRQGTAGNTIYF. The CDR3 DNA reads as TGTGCCAGCAGACAAGGGACAGCTGGAAACACCATATATTTT.

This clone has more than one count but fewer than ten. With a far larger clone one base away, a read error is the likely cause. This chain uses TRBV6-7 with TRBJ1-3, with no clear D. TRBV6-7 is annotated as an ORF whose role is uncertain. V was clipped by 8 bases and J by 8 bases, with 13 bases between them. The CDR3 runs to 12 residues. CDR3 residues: CASLTRRDTIYF. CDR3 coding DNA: TGTGCCAGCCTCACCAGGAGGGACACCATATATTTT.

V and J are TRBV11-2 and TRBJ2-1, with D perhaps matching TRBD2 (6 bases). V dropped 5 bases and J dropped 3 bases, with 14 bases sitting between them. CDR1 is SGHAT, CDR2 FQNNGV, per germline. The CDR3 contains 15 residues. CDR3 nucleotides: TGTGCCAGCAGCCCCGGGAGACGGGGCTACAATGAGCAGTTCTTC. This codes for CASSPGRRGYNEQFF.

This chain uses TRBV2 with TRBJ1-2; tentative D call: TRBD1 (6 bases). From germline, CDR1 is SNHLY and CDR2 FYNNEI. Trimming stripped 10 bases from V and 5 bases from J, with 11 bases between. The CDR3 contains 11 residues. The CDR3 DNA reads TGTGCCAACCCCGGACAGTATGGCTACACCTTC. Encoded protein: CANPGQYGYTF.

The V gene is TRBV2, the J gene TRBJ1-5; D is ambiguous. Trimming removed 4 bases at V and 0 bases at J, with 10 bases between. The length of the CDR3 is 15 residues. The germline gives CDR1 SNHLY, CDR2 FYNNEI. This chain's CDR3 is CASSGGGYSNQPQHF. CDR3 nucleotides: TGTGCCAGCAGTGGTGGAGGGTATAGCAATCAGCCCCAGCATTTT.

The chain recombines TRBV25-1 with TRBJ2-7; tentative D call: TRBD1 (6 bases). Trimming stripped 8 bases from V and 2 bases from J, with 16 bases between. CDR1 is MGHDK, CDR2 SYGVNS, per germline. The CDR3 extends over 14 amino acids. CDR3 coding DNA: TGTGCCAGCCAGGGGAACAGGATGACCTACGAGCAGTACTTC. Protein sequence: CASQGNRMTYEQYF.

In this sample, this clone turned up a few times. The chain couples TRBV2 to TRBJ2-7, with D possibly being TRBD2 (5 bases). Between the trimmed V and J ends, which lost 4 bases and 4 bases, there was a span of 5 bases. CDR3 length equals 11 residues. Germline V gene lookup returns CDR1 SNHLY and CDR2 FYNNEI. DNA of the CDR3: TGTGCCAGCAGTGGGAGGTACGAGCAGTACTTC. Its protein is CASSGRYEQYF.

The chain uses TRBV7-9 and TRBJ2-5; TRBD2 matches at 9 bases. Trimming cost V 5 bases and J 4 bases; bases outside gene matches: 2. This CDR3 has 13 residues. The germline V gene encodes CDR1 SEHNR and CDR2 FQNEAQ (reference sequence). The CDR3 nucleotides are TGTGCCAGCAGCGGACTAGCGAGAGAGACCCAGTACTTC. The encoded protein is CASSGLARETQYF.

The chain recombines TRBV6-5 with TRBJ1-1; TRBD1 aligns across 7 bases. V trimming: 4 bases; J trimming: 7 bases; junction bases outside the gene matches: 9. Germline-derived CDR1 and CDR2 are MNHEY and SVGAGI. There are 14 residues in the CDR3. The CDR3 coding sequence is TGTGCCAGCAGTTCGGGACAGAAATTAGATGAAGCTTTCTTT. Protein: CASSSGQKLDEAFF.

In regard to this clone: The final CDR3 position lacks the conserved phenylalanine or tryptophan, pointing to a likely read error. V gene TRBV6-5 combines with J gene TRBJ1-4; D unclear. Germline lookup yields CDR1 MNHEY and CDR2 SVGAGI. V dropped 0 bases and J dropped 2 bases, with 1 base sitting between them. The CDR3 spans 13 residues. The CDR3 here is CASSYSTNEKLFV. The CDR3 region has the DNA TGTGCCAGCAGTTACTCCACTAATGAAAAACTGTTTGTT.

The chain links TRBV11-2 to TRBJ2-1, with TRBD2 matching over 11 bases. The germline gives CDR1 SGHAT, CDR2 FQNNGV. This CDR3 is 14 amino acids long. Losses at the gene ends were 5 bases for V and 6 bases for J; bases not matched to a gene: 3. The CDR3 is CASSGSGRANEQFF. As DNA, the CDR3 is TGTGCCAGCAGCGGTAGCGGGAGGGCCAATGAGCAGTTCTTC.

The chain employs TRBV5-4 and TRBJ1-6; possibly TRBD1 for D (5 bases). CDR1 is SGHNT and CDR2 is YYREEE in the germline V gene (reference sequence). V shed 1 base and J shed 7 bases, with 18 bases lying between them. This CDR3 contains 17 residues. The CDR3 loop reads CASSLKRGQGGNSPLHF. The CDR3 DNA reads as TGTGCCAGCAGCTTGAAAAGGGGCCAGGGTGGGAATTCACCCCTCCACTTT.

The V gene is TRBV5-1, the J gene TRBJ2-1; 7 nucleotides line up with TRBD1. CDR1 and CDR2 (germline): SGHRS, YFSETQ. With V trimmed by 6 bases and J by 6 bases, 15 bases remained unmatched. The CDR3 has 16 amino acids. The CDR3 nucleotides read TGCGCCAGCACTTCCGCGAGGGGTACAGGGGTCAATGAGCAGTTCTTC. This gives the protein CASTSARGTGVNEQFF.

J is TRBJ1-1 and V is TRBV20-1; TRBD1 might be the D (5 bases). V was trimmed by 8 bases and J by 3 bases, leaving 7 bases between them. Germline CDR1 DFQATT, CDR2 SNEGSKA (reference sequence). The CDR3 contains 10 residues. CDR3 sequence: CSPRDTEAFF. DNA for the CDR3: TGCAGTCCCAGGGACACTGAAGCTTTCTTT.

The CDR3 coding sequence is TGTGCCAGCAGCTTATGGGGAAGGCACAAGACACTCCCTACCTCGGAGGACACTGAAGCTTTCTTT. Translating gives CASSLWGRHKTLPTSEDTEAFF. The V call is TRBV7-3, the J call TRBJ1-1; D is ambiguous. Trimming cost V 2 bases and J 3 bases, with 34 bases left between them. CDR3 length: 22 amino acids. Germline V gene lookup returns CDR1 SGHTA and CDR2 FQGTGA.

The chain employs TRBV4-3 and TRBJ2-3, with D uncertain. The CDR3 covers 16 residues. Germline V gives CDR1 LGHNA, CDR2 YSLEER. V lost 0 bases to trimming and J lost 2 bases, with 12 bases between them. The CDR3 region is CASSQDPLPLTDTQYF. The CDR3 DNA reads TGCGCCAGCAGCCAAGATCCCCTTCCTCTCACAGATACGCAGTATTTT.

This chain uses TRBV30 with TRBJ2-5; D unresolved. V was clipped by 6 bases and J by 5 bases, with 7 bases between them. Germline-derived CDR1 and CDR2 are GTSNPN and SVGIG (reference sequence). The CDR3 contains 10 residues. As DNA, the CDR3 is TGTGCCTGCCTCAGGGAGACCCAGTACTTC. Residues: CACLRETQYF.

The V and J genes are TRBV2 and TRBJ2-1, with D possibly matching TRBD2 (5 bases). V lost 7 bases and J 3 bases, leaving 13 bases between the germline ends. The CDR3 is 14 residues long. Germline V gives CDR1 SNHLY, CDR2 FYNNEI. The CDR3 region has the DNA TGTGCCAGCATCCCTCTAGCAGACTACAATGAGCAGTTCTTC. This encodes CASIPLADYNEQFF.

CDR3 DNA sequence: TGTGCCAGCAGCTTGGGCCCCCGGACAGATTCTGGGGCCAACGTCCTGACTTTC. It encodes CASSLGPRTDSGANVLTF. The J gene is TRBJ2-6, the V gene TRBV5-5; possibly TRBD1 for D (6 bases). The germline V and J ends were trimmed by 0 bases and 1 base, with 14 bases remaining between them. The CDR3 has 18 residues. Germline CDR1 SGHKS, CDR2 YYEKEE (reference sequence).

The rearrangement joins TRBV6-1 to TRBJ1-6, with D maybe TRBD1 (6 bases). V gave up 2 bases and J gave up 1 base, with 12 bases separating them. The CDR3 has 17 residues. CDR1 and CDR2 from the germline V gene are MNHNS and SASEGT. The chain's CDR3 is CASSEFRTVSYNSPLHF. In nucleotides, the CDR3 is TGTGCCAGCAGTGAATTCCGGACAGTTTCCTATAATTCACCCCTCCACTTT.

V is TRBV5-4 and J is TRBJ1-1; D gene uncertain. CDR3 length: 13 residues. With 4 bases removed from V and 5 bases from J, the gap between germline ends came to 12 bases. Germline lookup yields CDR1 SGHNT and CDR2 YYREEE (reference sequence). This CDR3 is CASSAGAGTEAFF. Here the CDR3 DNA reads TGTGCCAGCAGCGCAGGCGCGGGGACTGAAGCTTTCTTT.

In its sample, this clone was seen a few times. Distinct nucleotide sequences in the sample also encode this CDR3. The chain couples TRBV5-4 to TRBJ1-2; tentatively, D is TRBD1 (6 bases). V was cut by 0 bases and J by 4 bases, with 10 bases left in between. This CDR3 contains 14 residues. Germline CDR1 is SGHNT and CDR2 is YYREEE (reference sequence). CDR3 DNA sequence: TGTGCCAGCAGCTTGGCGACAGGAGCCTATGGCTACACCTTC. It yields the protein CASSLATGAYGYTF.